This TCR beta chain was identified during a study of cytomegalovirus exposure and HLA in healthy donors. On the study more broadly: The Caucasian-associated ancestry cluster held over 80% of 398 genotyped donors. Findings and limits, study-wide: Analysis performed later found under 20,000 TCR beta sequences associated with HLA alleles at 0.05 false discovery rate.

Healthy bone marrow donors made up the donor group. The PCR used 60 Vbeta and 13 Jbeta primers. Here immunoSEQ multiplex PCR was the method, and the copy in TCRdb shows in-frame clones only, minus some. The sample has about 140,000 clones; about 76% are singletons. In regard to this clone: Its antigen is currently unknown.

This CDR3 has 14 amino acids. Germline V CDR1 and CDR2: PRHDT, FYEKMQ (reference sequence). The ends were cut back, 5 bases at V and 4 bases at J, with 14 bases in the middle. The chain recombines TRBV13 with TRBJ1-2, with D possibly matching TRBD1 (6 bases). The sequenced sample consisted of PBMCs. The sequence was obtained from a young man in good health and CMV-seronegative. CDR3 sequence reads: CASSPLDRTYGYTF. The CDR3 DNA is TGTGCCAGCAGCCCCCTGGACAGAACCTATGGCTACACCTTC.